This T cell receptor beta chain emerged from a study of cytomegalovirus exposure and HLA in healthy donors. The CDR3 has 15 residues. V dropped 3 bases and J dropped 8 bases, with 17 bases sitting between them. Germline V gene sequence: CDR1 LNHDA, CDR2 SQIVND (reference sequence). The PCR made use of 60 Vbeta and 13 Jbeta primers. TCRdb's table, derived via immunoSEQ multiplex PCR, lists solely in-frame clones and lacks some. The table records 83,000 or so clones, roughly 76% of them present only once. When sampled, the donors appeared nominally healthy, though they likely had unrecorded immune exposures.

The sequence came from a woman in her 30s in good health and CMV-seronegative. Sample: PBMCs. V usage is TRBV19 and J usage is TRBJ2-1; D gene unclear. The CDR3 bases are TGTGCCAGTAGTATTACAGCCGCTGGGTTGGATGAGCAGTTCTTC. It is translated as CASSITAAGLDEQFF.